These T cell receptor beta chains were read from a single sample in a study of blood T cell repertoires in COVID-19. Profiled with immunoSEQ multiplex PCR; TCRdb holds only in-frame clones, not every one. The sample shows 250,000 to 350,000 clones, more than 70% of them seen only once. Material for sequencing was peripheral blood. These receptors originate from a woman aged 50 to 60 with acute or convalescent COVID-19. Both conserved end residues are part of each CDR3. The order of the fields is CDR3 protein, J gene, CDR3 length, V gene.

CAISEYQGAETEAFF	TRBJ1-1	15	TRBV10-3
CASSLRLAGLEETQYF	TRBJ2-5	16	TRBV11-2
CASSYSRGGVTTEAFF	TRBJ1-1	16	TRBV6-6
CASSVSGPYSYEQYF	TRBJ2-7	15	TRBV19
CASSYPGQGYGYTF	TRBJ1-2	14	TRBV6-2/TRBV6-3
CASRLGTGANSPLHF	TRBJ1-6	15	TRBV6-5
CAWGPPGGAAGYGCTF	TRBJ1-2	16	TRBV30
CASSLEGLAGRNEQFF	TRBJ2-1	16	TRBV7-9
CASSLEAGAIAYNEQFF	TRBJ2-1	17	TRBV5-1
CAIAGQGGQPQHF	TRBJ1-5	13	TRBV10-3
CATSRDDSTYEQYF	TRBJ2-7	14	TRBV15
CATSREGGGDTGELFF	TRBJ2-2	16	TRBV15
CASSGRQGPGKLFF	TRBJ1-4	14	TRBV7-2
CASTYTGDNTEAFF	TRBJ1-1	14	TRBV6-5
CASSARETTDTQYF	TRBJ2-3	14	TRBV6-5
CASSLVAGGTDTQYF	TRBJ2-3	15	TRBV5-6
CASRSDRELGKLFF	TRBJ1-4	14	TRBV10-1
CASTDTSSYEQYF	TRBJ2-7	13	TRBV19
CASSQAPEYTQYF	TRBJ2-3	13	TRBV4-1
CASSSGTEETQYF	TRBJ2-5	13	TRBV18
CSVGTGNGNTEAFF	TRBJ1-1	14	TRBV29-1
CATVMIEDTEAFF	TRBJ1-1	13	TRBV2
CASSTQGPNTEAFF	TRBJ1-1	14	TRBV5-4
CASSQDLGNTIYF	TRBJ1-3	13	TRBV3-1/TRBV3-2
CASSPGRGDGYTF	TRBJ1-2	13	TRBV5-1
CASSLFAGMGHGELFF	TRBJ2-2	16	TRBV7-9
CASSLRQGKTIYF	TRBJ1-3	13	TRBV12-3/TRBV12-4
CASSLRGSGSGETQYF	TRBJ2-5	16	TRBV4-3
CASSLLPGTGDTEAFF	TRBJ1-1	16	TRBV27
CASSVTGVGNSPLHF	TRBJ1-6	15	TRBV2
CASSNLQNTEAFF	TRBJ1-1	13	TRBV5-1
CASTLRETQYF	TRBJ2-5	11	TRBV2
CASSSNRDPGNTIYF	TRBJ1-3	15	TRBV5-1
CASSPSGRARYEQFF	TRBJ2-1	15	TRBV14
CAWSTEPRGVGTEAFF	TRBJ1-1	16	TRBV30
CASGSDGSNQPQHF	TRBJ1-5	14	TRBV12-5
CASSLVGQGAGETQYF	TRBJ2-5	16	TRBV5-4
CASSLYLGSNQPQHF	TRBJ1-5	15	TRBV27
CASSRQGASYEQYF	TRBJ2-7	14	TRBV3-1/TRBV3-2
CASSQESLAGGRTDTQYF	TRBJ2-3	18	TRBV4-2
CASSYVARGEQYF	TRBJ2-7	13	TRBV6-6
CASSLGRITDTQYF	TRBJ2-3	14	TRBV5-1
CASSDIAGDTEAFF	TRBJ1-1	14	TRBV6-4
CATSEGATPGYEQYF	TRBJ2-7	15	TRBV15
CASSSVALGEQFF	TRBJ2-1	13	TRBV12-3/TRBV12-4
CASTPNFRGTEAFF	TRBJ1-1	14	TRBV9
CASRDDRGNTDTQYF	TRBJ2-3	15	TRBV6-5
CASSEGGLAPYEQYF	TRBJ2-7	15	TRBV6-1
CATSRDLTNSPLHF	TRBJ1-6	14	TRBV15
CASSTIQTGPLKVECQPQHF	TRBJ1-5	20	TRBV27
CASSVEASTVMTYNEQFF	TRBJ2-1	18	TRBV9
CASSYSDYEGYTF	TRBJ1-2	13	TRBV6-5
CASSRPTSGGRDTQYF	TRBJ2-3	16	TRBV9
CASSPPSGGANYEQYF	TRBJ2-7	16	TRBV21-1